These T cell receptor beta chains were read from a single sample in a study of hypomethylating agent response in myelodysplastic syndrome. Method: immunoSEQ multiplex PCR; TCRdb's copy keeps in-frame clones and lacks some. The table lists some 9,300 clones, 83% of them singletons. The sample consisted of bone marrow, taken before or after starting hypomethylating agent treatment for myelodysplastic syndrome (not recorded which). The receptors derive from a human donor with myelodysplastic syndrome. Each CDR3 is given with its conserved first and last residue. Each record gives: J gene, D gene, V gene, clone size, CDR3 protein, CDR3 DNA. D genes are given only for firm matches. Only part of the rows carry a size: once, few, many, or a class if the clone is expanded.

>TRBJ2-6|-|TRBV1|-
CTSRKACAQSRANVLTF
TGCACCAGCAGGAAAGCTTGTGCACAAAGTCGGGCCAACGTCCTGACTTTC
>TRBJ2-1|TRBD1|TRBV6-4|-
CASSAGTAYNEQFF
TGTGCCAGCAGCGCCGGGACAGCCTACAATGAGCAGTTCTTC
>TRBJ2-3|TRBD2|TRBV7-3|-
CASSLELAGGDDTQYF
TGTGCCAGCAGCTTAGAACTAGCGGGGGGAGATGATACGCAGTATTTT
>TRBJ1-2|-|TRBV4-2|-
CASSQVLGDNVDYGYTF
TGTGCCAGCAGCCAAGTGTTGGGGGACAATGTGGACTATGGCTACACCTTC
>TRBJ2-5|TRBD1|TRBV5-1|once
CASRPGTGQETQYF
TGCGCCAGCAGACCGGGGACAGGCCAAGAGACCCAGTACTTC
>TRBJ2-3|TRBD2|TRBV4-1|-
CASSQEHQRDTDTQYF
TGCGCCAGCAGCCAAGAACACCAGCGGGACACAGATACGCAGTATTTT
>TRBJ1-1|TRBD1|TRBV7-9|few
CAGRQGDTEAFF
TGTGCCGGACGACAGGGGGACACTGAAGCTTTCTTT
>TRBJ1-2|-|TRBV4-2|-
CASSQEGGYTF
TGTGCCAGCAGCCAAGAAGGGGGCTACACCTTC
>TRBJ2-7|-|TRBV5-4|-
CASSPPEGSAHEQYF
TGTGCCAGCAGCCCCCCGGAGGGGAGCGCCCACGAGCAGTACTTC
>TRBJ2-7|TRBD2|TRBV6-5|once
CASSLSGVKGEQYF
TGTGCCAGCAGCCTAAGCGGGGTTAAAGGAGAGCAGTACTTC
>TRBJ2-2|-|TRBV10-2|-
CASSEKWVSAANTGELFF
TGCGCCAGCAGTGAGAAGTGGGTTAGCGCGGCGAACACCGGGGAGCTGTTTTTT
>TRBJ1-1|-|TRBV29-1|-
CSVGRVGLEAFF
TGCAGCGTTGGAAGGGTGGGGCTTGAAGCTTTCTTT
>TRBJ2-3|-|TRBV6-5|-
CASRRGIADTQYF
TGTGCCTCGAGGCGGGGCATCGCAGATACGCAGTATTTT
>TRBJ1-2|TRBD1|TRBV7-8|-
CASSLMTGPSNYGYTF
TGTGCCAGCAGCCTAATGACAGGGCCCTCGAACTATGGCTACACCTTC
>TRBJ2-1|TRBD1|TRBV5-1|-
CATRQGNYNEQFF
TGCGCCACCCGACAGGGGAACTACAATGAGCAGTTCTTC
>TRBJ1-1|-|TRBV6-1|-
CASSEAWAATEAFF
TGTGCCAGCAGTGAAGCCTGGGCGGCCACTGAAGCTTTCTTT
>TRBJ2-3|TRBD1|TRBV5-1|-
CASSLIGQGPDTQYF
TGCGCCAGCAGCTTGATCGGACAGGGTCCAGATACGCAGTATTTT
>TRBJ2-3|-|TRBV13|-
CASSLGATDTQYF
TGTGCCAGCAGCTTAGGGGCGACAGATACGCAGTATTTT
>TRBJ2-1|-|TRBV7-3|-
CASSPRGGRVEQFF
TGTGCCAGCAGCCCCAGGGGGGGGCGCGTTGAGCAGTTCTTC
>TRBJ2-3|-|TRBV10-2|-
CASSESQGTDTQYF
TGCGCCAGCAGTGAGTCACAGGGCACAGATACGCAGTATTTT
>TRBJ1-4|TRBD1|TRBV5-4|-
CASSSGQEATNEKLFF
TGTGCCAGCAGCTCCGGACAGGAGGCAACTAATGAAAAACTGTTTTTT
>TRBJ1-2|-|TRBV5-4|-
CASSAGSNYGYTF
TGTGCCAGCAGCGCCGGATCTAACTATGGCTACACCTTC
>TRBJ1-5|TRBD1|TRBV4-1|-
CASSLRQGARQPQHF
TGCGCCAGCAGCTTGCGACAGGGGGCTCGGCAGCCCCAGCATTTT
>TRBJ2-2|-|TRBV7-9|few
CASSVRGAGELFF
TGTGCCAGCAGCGTCCGTGGGGCCGGGGAGCTGTTTTTT
>TRBJ2-7|TRBD2|TRBV4-1|-
CASSLSGGASSEQYF
TGCGCCAGCAGCCTAAGCGGGGGGGCCTCCAGCGAGCAGTACTTC
>TRBJ2-3|-|TRBV7-9|-
CASSPTDTQYF
TGTGCCAGCAGCCCGACAGATACGCAGTATTTT
>TRBJ1-1|-|TRBV5-1|-
CASSFPRAGQNTEAFF
TGCGCCAGCAGCTTCCCGAGGGCGGGGCAGAACACTGAAGCTTTCTTT
>TRBJ1-2|-|TRBV11-2|-
CASSLGGWGYTF
TGTGCCAGCAGCTTAGGGGGCTGGGGCTACACCTTC
>TRBJ2-1|TRBD1|TRBV16|-
CASSEMGTGTGTFDEQFF
TGTGCCAGCAGCGAAATGGGGACCGGGACAGGGACTTTCGATGAGCAGTTCTTC
>TRBJ1-4|-|TRBV12-5|-
CASGEGLGNEKLFF
TGTGCTAGTGGTGAGGGACTCGGTAATGAAAAACTGTTTTTT
>TRBJ1-2|TRBD1|TRBV28|-
CASRRGREYGYTF
TGTGCCAGCAGAAGGGGGCGAGAATATGGCTACACCTTC
>TRBJ2-5|-|TRBV5-4|few
CASSLRGIRRETQYF
TGTGCCAGCAGCTTAAGGGGGATTCGGCGGGAGACCCAGTACTTC
>TRBJ1-1|-|TRBV19|-
CASRPQGTALGAFF
TGTGCCAGTAGACCACAGGGTACGGCACTCGGAGCTTTCTTT
>TRBJ1-4|-|TRBV28|once
CASRSGTLHEKLFF
TGTGCCAGCAGGTCCGGGACGCTCCATGAAAAACTGTTTTTT
>TRBJ2-6|-|TRBV19|-
CASSIRGTGANVLTF
TGTGCCAGTAGTATTAGGGGTACTGGGGCCAACGTCCTGACTTTC
>TRBJ2-5|-|TRBV5-1|-
CASSVGLPRETQYF
TGCGCCAGCAGCGTCGGGCTCCCCCGAGAGACCCAGTACTTC
>TRBJ1-6|-|TRBV9|-
CASSPRWGDNSPLHF
TGTGCCAGCAGCCCCCGGTGGGGGGATAATTCACCCCTCCACTTT
>TRBJ2-2|-|TRBV5-8|-
CASSTGDERTGELFF
TGTGCCAGCAGCACGGGGGATGAAAGGACCGGGGAGCTGTTTTTT
>TRBJ2-1|-|TRBV19|-
CASSISLNNEQFF
TGTGCCAGTAGTATATCTCTAAACAATGAGCAGTTCTTC
>TRBJ1-1|-|TRBV6-1|-
CAVSGGTNTEAFF
TGTGCCGTCTCGGGGGGCACGAACACTGAAGCTTTCTTT
>TRBJ1-2|TRBD1|TRBV6-6|-
CASSPGTGPYGYTF
TGTGCCAGCAGCCCCGGGACAGGGCCCTATGGCTACACCTTC
>TRBJ2-4|TRBD2|TRBV18|-
CASSPIAGRAKNIQYF
TGTGCCAGCTCACCAATAGCGGGGCGAGCCAAAAACATTCAGTACTTC
>TRBJ1-4|-|TRBV11-2|-
CASSLGIRERSEKLFF
TGTGCCAGCAGCTTAGGTATCAGGGAGAGAAGTGAAAAACTGTTTTTT
>TRBJ2-1|TRBD1|TRBV19|-
CASSPGGYYNEQFF
TGTGCCAGTAGTCCAGGGGGCTACTACAATGAGCAGTTCTTC
>TRBJ2-3|-|TRBV28|few
CASIQGGEGGTDTQYF
TGTGCCAGCATTCAGGGGGGGGAAGGCGGCACAGATACGCAGTATTTT
>TRBJ1-5|-|TRBV10-3|-
CAISVENNQPQHF
TGTGCCATCAGTGTCGAGAACAATCAGCCCCAGCATTTT
>TRBJ1-3|-|TRBV11-2|-
CASSLGGASGNTIYF
TGTGCCAGCAGCTTAGGGGGGGCCTCTGGAAACACCATATATTTT
>TRBJ2-3|-|TRBV4-1|-
CASSQERRDTDTQYF
TGCGCCAGCAGCCAAGAGCGAAGGGACACAGATACGCAGTATTTT
>TRBJ2-3|-|TRBV4-1|-
CASSQESTRSTDTQYF
TGCGCCAGCAGCCAAGAGTCGACCCGTAGCACAGATACGCAGTATTTT
>TRBJ1-3|TRBD1|TRBV7-8|-
CASSLEGAFSGNTIYF
TGTGCCAGCAGCTTAGAGGGGGCATTCTCTGGAAACACCATATATTTT
>TRBJ1-2|-|TRBV2|few
CASSEAPRTDYGYTF
TGTGCCAGCAGTGAAGCGCCCCGGACAGACTATGGCTACACCTTC
>TRBJ2-2|TRBD1|TRBV19|-
CASSKGQGRGELFF
TGTGCCAGTAGTAAGGGACAGGGGAGAGGGGAGCTGTTTTTT
>TRBJ2-1|-|TRBV5-4|-
CASSWGGDYNEQFF
TGTGCCAGCAGCTGGGGAGGCGACTACAATGAGCAGTTCTTC